This T cell receptor beta chain was sequenced in a study of blood T cell repertoires in COVID-19. This clone was seen a handful of times. TCRdb keeps only in-frame clones here, not all; method: immunoSEQ multiplex PCR. The table lists fewer than 250,000 clones, 80% to 90% of them singletons. V was clipped by 3 bases and J by 14 bases, with 23 bases between them. The CDR3 is 16 residues long. Per germline, CDR1 SGHAT and CDR2 FQNNGV. Material for sequencing was peripheral blood. This clonotype was sampled from a woman in her sixties or seventies with acute or convalescent COVID-19. V is TRBV11-2 and J is TRBJ1-6, with a weak D call TRBD1 (6 bases). This CDR3 reads CASSFSLDRTFQSLHF. The CDR3 nucleotides are TGTGCCAGCAGCTTCAGCTTAGACAGGACCTTTCAGTCCCTCCACTTT.